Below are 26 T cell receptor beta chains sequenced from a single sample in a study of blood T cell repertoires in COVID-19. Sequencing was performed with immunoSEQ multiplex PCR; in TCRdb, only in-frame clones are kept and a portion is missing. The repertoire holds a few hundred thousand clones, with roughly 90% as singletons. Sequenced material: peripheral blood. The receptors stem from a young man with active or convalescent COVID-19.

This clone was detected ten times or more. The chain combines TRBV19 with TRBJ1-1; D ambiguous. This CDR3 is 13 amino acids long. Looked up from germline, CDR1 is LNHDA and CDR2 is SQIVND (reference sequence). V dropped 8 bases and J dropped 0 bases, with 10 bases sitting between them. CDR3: CASRGLLNTEAFF. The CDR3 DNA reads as TGTGCCAGTCGAGGCCTTTTGAACACTGAAGCTTTCTTT.

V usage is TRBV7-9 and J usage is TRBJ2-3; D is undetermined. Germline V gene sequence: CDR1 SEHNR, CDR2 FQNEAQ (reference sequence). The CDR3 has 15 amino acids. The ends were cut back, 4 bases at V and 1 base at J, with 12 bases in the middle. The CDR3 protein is CASSSYSYRTDTQYF. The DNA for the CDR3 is TGTGCCAGCAGCTCGTATAGCTACCGCACAGATACGCAGTATTTT.

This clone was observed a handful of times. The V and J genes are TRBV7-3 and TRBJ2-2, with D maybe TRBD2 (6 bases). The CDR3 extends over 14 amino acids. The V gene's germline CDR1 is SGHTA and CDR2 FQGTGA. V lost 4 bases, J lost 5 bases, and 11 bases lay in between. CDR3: CASSSGVRTGELFF. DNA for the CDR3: TGTGCCAGCAGCTCGGGAGTACGGACCGGGGAGCTGTTTTTT.

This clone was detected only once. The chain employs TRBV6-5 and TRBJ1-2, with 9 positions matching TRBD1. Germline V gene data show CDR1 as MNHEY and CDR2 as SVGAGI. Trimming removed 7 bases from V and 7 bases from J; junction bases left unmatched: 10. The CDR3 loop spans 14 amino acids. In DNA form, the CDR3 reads TGTGCCAGCACCCCAACAGGGGGCTCGAGTGGCTACACCTTC. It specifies CASTPTGGSSGYTF.

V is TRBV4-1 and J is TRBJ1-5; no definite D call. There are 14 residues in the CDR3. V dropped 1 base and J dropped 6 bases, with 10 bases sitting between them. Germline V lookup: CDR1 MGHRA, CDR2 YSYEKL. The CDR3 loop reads CASSQALGSQPQHF. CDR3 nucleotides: TGCGCCAGCAGCCAAGCACTGGGGAGTCAGCCCCAGCATTTT.

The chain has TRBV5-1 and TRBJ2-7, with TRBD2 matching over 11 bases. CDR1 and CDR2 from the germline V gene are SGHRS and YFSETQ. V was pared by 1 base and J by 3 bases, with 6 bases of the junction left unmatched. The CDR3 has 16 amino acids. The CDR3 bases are TGCGCCAGCAGCTTGTCAGCGACTAGCGGGGTCTACGAGCAGTACTTC. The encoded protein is CASSLSATSGVYEQYF. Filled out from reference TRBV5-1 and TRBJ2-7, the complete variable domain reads KAGVTQTPRYLIKTRGQQVTLSCSPISGHRSVSWYQQTPGQGLQFLFEYFSETQRNKGNFPGRFSGRQFSNSRSEMNVSTLELGDSALYLCASSLSATSGVYEQYFGPGTRLTVT.

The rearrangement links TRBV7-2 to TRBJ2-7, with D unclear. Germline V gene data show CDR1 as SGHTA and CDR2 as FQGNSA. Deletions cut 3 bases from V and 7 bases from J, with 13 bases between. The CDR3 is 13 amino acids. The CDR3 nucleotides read TGTGCCAGCAGCTTCTCCGGTTCCAGGGAGCAGTACTTC. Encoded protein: CASSFSGSREQYF.

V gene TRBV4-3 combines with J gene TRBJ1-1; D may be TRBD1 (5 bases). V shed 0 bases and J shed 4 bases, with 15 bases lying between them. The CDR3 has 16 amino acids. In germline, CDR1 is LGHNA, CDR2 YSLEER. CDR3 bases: TGCGCCAGCAGCCAAGAAGTGGGGCTGGGGGGCACTGAAGCTTTCTTT. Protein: CASSQEVGLGGTEAFF.

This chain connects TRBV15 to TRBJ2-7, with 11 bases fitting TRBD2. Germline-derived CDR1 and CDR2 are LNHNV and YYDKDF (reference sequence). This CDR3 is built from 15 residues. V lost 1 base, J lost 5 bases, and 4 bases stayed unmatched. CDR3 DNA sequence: TGTGCCACCAGCAGAGCAACTAGCGGGAGCAACGAGCAGTACTTC. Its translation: CATSRATSGSNEQYF.

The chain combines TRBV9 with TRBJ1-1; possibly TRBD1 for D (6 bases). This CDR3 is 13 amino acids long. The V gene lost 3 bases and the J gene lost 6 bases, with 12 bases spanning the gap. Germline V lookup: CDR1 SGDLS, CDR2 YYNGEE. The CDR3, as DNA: TGTGCCAGCAGCGGGACAGTTTTAGCTGAAGCTTTCTTT. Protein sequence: CASSGTVLAEAFF.

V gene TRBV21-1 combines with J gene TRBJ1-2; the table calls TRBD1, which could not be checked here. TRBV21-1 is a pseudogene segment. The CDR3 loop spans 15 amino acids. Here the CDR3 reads CAGNGPGQGGEGYTF. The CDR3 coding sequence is TGTGCCGGCAACGGCCCGGGACAGGGTGGGGAGGGCTACACCTTC.

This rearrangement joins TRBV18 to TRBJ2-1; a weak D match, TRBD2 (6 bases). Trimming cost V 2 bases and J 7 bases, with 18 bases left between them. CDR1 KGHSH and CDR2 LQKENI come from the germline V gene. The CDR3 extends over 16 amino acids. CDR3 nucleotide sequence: TGTGCCAGCTCACCAAACTCCCCGGGAGATCGTAATGAGCAGTTCTTC. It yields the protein CASSPNSPGDRNEQFF.

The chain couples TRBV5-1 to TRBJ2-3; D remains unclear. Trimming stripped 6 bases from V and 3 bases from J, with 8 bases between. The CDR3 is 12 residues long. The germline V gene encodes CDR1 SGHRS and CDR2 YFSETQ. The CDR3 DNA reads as TGCGCCAGCAAAACGGAGACAGATACGCAGTATTTT. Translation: CASKTETDTQYF. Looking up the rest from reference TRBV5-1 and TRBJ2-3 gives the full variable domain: KAGVTQTPRYLIKTRGQQVTLSCSPISGHRSVSWYQQTPGQGLQFLFEYFSETQRNKGNFPGRFSGRQFSNSRSEMNVSTLELGDSALYLCASKTETDTQYFGPGTRLTVL.

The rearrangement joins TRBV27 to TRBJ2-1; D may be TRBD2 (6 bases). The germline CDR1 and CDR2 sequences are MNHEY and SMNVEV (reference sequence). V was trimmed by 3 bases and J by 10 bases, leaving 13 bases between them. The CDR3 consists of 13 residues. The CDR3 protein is CASSLSGRGEQFF. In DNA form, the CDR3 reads TGTGCCAGCAGTTTGAGTGGGCGGGGAGAGCAGTTCTTC.

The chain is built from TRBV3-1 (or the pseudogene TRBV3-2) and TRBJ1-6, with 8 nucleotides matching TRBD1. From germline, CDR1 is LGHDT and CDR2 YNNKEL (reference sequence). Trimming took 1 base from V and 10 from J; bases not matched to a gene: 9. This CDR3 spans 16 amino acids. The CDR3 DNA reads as TGTGCCAGCAGCCAAGGACAGGGGAACCTGGGGTCACCCCTCCACTTT. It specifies CASSQGQGNLGSPLHF.

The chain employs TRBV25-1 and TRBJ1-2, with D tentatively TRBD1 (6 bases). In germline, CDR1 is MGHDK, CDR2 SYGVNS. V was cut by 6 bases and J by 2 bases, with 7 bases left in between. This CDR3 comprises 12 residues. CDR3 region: CASRGTNYGYTF. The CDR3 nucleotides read TGTGCCAGCAGGGGGACAAACTATGGCTACACCTTC.

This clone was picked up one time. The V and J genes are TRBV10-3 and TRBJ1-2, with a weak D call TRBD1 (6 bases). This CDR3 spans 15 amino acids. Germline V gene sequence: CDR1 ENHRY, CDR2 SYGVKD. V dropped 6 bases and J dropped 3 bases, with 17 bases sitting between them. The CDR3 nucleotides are TGTGCCATCAGCCAAACCGGGGGGCTTCACTATGGCTACACCTTC. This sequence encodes CAISQTGGLHYGYTF.

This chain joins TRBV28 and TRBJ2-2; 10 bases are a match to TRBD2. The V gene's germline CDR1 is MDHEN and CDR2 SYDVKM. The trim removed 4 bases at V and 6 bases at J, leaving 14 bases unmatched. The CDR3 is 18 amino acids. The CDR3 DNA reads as TGTGCCAGCAGTTCCAAGTCTAGCGGGAGATCAGGCGCCGGGGAGCTGTTTTTT. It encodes CASSSKSSGRSGAGELFF.

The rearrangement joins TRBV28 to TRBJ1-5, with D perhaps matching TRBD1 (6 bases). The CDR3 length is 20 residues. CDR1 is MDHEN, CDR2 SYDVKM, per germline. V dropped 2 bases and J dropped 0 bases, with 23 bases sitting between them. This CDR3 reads CASSLTYGLNRDYSNQPQHF. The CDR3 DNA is TGTGCCAGCAGTTTAACTTATGGCCTAAACAGGGACTATAGCAATCAGCCCCAGCATTTT.

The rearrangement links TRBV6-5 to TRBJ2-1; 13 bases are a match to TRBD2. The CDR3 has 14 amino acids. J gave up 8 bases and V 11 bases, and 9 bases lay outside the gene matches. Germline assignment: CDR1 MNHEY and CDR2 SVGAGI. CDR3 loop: CAGGTSGANYEQFF. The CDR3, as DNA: TGTGCCGGGGGGACTAGCGGGGCTAACTATGAGCAGTTCTTC.

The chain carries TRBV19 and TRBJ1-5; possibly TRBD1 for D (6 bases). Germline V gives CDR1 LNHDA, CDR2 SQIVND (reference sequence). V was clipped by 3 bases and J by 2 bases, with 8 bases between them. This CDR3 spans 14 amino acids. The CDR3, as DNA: TGTGCCAGTAGTATTCGACAGGGCAATCAGCCCCAGCATTTT. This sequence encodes CASSIRQGNQPQHF.

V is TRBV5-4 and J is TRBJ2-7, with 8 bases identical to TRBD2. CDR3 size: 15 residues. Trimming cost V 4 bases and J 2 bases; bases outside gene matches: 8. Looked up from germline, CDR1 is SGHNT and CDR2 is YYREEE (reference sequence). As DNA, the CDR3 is TGTGCCAGCAGCCTCGGGGCCGGGGGGGCCTACGAGCAGTACTTC. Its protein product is CASSLGAGGAYEQYF. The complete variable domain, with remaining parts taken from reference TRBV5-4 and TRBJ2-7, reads ETGVTQSPTHLIKTRGQQVTLRCSSQSGHNTVSWYQQALGQGPQFIFQYYREEENGRGNFPPRFSGLQFPNYSSELNVNALELDDSALYLCASSLGAGGAYEQYFGPGTRLTVT.

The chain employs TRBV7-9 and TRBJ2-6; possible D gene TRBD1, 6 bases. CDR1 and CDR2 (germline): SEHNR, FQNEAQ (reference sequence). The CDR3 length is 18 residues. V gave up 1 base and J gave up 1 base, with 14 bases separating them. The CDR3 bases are TGTGCCAGCAGCTTAGAACAGGGTATGCCTTCTGGGGCCAACGTCCTGACTTTC. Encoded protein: CASSLEQGMPSGANVLTF.

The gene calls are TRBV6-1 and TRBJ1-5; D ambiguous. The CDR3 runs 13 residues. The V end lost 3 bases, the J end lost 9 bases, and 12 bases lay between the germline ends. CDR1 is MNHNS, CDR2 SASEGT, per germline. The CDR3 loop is CASSDAGTGPQHF. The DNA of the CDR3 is TGTGCCAGCAGTGACGCGGGTACTGGGCCCCAGCATTTT.

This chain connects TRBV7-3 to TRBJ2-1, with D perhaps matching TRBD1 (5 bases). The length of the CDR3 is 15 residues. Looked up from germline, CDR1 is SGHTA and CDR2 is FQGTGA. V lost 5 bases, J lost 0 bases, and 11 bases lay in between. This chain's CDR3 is CASSLQDSSYNEQFF. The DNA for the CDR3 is TGTGCCAGCAGCCTACAGGATTCCTCCTACAATGAGCAGTTCTTC.

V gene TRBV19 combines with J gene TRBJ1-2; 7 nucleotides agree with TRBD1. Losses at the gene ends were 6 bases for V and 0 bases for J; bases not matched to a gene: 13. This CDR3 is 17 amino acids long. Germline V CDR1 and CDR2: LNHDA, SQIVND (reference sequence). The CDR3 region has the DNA TGTGCCAGTAGAATGATCTACCGGGACAGAGCTAACTATGGCTACACCTTC. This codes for CASRMIYRDRANYGYTF.